This TCR beta chain comes out of a study of OX40 agonist ivuxolimab in advanced cancers. General study points: Relative to CD4+ cells, CD8+ T cells on average had more expanded clones. The specificity for antigen of the expanded peripheral T cells was not determined.

Assay: immunoSEQ multiplex PCR; the TCRdb copy retains only in-frame clones and omits some. The data contain fewer than 60,000 clones, approximately 90% of them seen just once; the ten biggest clones take up about 0.71%. Unmatched junction bases numbered 14, after V lost 4 bases and J lost 6 bases. Per germline, CDR1 SEHNR and CDR2 FQNEAQ (reference sequence). The CDR3 has 18 residues. As concerns this clone: Its antigen is not identified.

The source was CD4+ or CD8+ T cells sorted from blood, collected in a trial of the OX40 agonist ivuxolimab. The clonotype comes from an adult with an advanced solid tumor such as melanoma, head and neck, liver or kidney cancer. J is TRBJ2-7 and V is TRBV7-9, with 14 bases aligning to TRBD2. The CDR3 region has the DNA TGTGCCAGCAGCTCCCCCCCCGGGACTAGCGGGAGTAACTCCGAGCAGTACTTC. Protein product: CASSSPPGTSGSNSEQYF.